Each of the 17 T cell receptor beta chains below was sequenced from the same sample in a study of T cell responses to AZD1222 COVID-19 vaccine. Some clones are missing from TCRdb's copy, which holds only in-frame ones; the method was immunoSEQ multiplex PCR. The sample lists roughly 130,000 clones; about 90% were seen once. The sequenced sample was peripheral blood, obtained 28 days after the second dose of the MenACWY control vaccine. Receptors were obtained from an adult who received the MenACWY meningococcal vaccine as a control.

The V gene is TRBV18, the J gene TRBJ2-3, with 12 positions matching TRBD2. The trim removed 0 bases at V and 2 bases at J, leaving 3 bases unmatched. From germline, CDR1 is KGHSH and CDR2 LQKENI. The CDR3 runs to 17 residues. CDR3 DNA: TGTGCCAGCTCACCACCCCTAGCGGGAGGGATCACAGATACGCAGTATTTT. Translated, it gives CASSPPLAGGITDTQYF.

The CDR3 DNA follows: TGTGCCAGCGCTCTTCGGGGACAGGGTTTGTACGAGCAGTACTTC. It specifies CASALRGQGLYEQYF. V usage is TRBV6-5 and J usage is TRBJ2-7; 9 bases align to TRBD1. The germline V gene encodes CDR1 MNHEY and CDR2 SVGAGI. V was clipped by 8 bases and J by 4 bases; unmatched bases: 12. The CDR3 runs to 15 residues.

The CDR3 reads CSANSLWSDNEQFF. CDR3 coding DNA: TGCAGCGCAAACAGCCTTTGGAGTGACAATGAGCAGTTCTTC. J is TRBJ2-1 and V is TRBV29-1; D unresolved. Between the trimmed V and J ends, which lost 7 bases and 5 bases, there was a span of 18 bases. The germline CDR1 and CDR2 sequences are SQVTM and ANQGSEA. The CDR3 loop spans 14 amino acids.

CDR3 bases: TGTGCCAGCAGCGTAGATGGGAGGGGGGATGAGCAGTTCTTC. Its translation: CASSVDGRGDEQFF. The rearrangement uses TRBV9 and TRBJ2-1; possible D gene TRBD2, 7 bases. Germline V gene data show CDR1 as SGDLS and CDR2 as YYNGEE. V lost 0 bases, J lost 8 bases, and 12 bases lay in between. The CDR3 consists of 14 residues.

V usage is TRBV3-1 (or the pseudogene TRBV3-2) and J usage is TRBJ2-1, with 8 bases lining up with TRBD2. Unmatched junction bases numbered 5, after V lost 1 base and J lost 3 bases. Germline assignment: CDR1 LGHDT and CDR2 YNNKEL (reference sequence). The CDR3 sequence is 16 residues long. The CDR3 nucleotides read TGTGCCAGCAGCCAAGCCTTCGGGGGGGGCTACAATGAGCAGTTCTTC. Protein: CASSQAFGGGYNEQFF.

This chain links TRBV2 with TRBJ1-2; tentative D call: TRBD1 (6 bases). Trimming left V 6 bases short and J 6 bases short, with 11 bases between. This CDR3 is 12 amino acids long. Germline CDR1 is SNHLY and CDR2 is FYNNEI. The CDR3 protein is CASRREGDGYTF. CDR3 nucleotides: TGTGCCAGCAGGAGGGAGGGGGATGGCTACACCTTC.

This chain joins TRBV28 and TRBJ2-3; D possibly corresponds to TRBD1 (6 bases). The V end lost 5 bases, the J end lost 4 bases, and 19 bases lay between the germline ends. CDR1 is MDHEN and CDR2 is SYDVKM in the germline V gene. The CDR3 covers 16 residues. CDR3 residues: CASSPRGRGFPDTQYF. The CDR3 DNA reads TGTGCCAGCAGTCCCCGTGGCAGGGGTTTCCCAGATACGCAGTATTTT.

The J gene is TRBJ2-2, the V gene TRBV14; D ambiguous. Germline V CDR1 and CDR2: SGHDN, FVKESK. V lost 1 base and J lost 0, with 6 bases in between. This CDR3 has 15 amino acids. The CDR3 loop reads CASSQGPANTGELFF. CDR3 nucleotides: TGTGCCAGCAGCCAAGGGCCGGCGAACACCGGGGAGCTGTTTTTT.

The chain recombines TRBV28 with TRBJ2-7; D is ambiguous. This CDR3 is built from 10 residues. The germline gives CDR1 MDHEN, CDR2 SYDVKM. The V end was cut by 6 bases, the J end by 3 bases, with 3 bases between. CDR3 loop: CASSDYEQYF. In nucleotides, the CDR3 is TGTGCCAGCAGCGACTACGAGCAGTACTTC.

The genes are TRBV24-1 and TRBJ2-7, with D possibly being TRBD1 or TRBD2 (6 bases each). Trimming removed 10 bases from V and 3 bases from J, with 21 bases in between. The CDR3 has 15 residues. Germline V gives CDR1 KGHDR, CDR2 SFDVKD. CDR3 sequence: CATGGPGETGYEQYF. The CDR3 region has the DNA TGTGCCACAGGGGGACCGGGAGAGACTGGCTACGAGCAGTACTTC.

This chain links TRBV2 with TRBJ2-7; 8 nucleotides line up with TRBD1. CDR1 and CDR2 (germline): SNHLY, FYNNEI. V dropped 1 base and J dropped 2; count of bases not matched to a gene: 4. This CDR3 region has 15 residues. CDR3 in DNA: TGTGCCAGCAGTGAAGGACAGGGGAAACCCTACGAGCAGTACTTC. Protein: CASSEGQGKPYEQYF.

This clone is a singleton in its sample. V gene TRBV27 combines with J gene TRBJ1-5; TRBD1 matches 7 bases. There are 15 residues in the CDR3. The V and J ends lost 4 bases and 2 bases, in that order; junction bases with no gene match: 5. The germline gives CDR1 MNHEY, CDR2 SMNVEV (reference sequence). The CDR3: CASSYRGGGNQPQHF. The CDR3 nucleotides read TGTGCCAGCAGTTACAGGGGAGGAGGCAATCAGCCCCAGCATTTT.

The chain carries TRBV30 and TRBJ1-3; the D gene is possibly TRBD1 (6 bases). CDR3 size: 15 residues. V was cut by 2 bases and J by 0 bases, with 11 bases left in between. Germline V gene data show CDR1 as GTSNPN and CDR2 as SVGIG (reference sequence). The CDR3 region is CAWSMGASSGNTIYF. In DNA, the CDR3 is TGTGCCTGGAGTATGGGGGCCAGCTCTGGAAACACCATATATTTT.

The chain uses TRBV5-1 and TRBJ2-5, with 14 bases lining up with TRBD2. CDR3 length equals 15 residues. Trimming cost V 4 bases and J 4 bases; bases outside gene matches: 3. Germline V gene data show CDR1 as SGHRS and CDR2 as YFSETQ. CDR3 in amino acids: CASSLGTSGGETQYF. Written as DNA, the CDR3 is TGCGCCAGCAGCCTAGGGACTAGCGGGGGAGAGACCCAGTACTTC.

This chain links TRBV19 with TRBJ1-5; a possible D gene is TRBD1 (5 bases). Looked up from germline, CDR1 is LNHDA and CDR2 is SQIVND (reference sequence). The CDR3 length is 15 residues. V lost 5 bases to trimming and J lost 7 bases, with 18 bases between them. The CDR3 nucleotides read TGTGCCAGTAGTCCAACTCCGGGGACTTGGCAGCCCCAGCATTTT. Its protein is CASSPTPGTWQPQHF.

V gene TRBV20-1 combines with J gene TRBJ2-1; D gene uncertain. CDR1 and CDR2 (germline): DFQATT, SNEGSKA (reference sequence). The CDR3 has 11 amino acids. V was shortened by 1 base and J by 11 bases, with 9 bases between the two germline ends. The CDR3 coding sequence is TGCAGTGCTAGAGTTCCTGCCAAGCAGTTCTTC. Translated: CSARVPAKQFF.

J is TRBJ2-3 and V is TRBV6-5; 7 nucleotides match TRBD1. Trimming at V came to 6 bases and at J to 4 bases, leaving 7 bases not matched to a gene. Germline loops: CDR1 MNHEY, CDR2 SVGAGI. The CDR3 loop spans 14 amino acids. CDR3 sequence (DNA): TGTGCCAGCAGAGTCACAGGGGCACCAGATACGCAGTATTTT. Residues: CASRVTGAPDTQYF.